This TCR beta chain was captured in a study of cytomegalovirus exposure and HLA in healthy donors. The germline V gene has CDR1 LNHNV and CDR2 YYDKDF (reference sequence). V was clipped by 8 bases and J by 7 bases, with 20 bases between them. The CDR3 runs to 14 residues. Method: immunoSEQ multiplex PCR; TCRdb's copy keeps in-frame clones and lacks some. The table lists some 330,000 clones, approximately 90% of them singletons, with about 0.8% in the top ten. The clonotype was recovered from a woman aged 18-29 years in good health and CMV-seronegative. Sequencing was done on a sample of PBMCs. The chain joins TRBV15 to TRBJ1-2; D is unresolved. The CDR3 spells CATDHGGRAGGYTF. The CDR3 DNA reads TGTGCCACCGACCATGGAGGGCGTGCGGGTGGCTACACCTTC.